This TCR beta chain was obtained from a study of blood T cell repertoires in COVID-19. For the study at large: The samples span acute and convalescent COVID-19 from the United States, Italy and Spain.

Assay used: immunoSEQ multiplex PCR; TCRdb lists only in-frame clones, some missing. The sample holds about 170,000 clones, roughly nine tenths seen once. CDR1 is MNHEY and CDR2 is SMNVEV in the germline V gene (reference sequence). V lost 1 base and J lost 6, with 10 bases in between. This CDR3 is built from 14 residues. The receptor was derived from a woman aged 55-70 years with COVID-19, enrolled during active disease. Sequencing used peripheral blood. The genes are TRBV27 and TRBJ1-5; possibly TRBD1 for D (5 bases). This CDR3 is CASSLLGGFQPQHF. CDR3 coding DNA: TGTGCCAGCAGTTTATTGGGGGGATTTCAGCCCCAGCATTTT.